Following are 29 T cell receptor beta chains from one sample sequenced in a study of CD8 T cells in ankylosing spondylitis. Findings and caveats of the study: Seemingly distinctive of ankylosing spondylitis blood was a TCR beta motif formed by eight highly homologous variants.

No antigens are known for them. TCRdb recomputed calls from the 5' RACE reads with MiXCR, one row per CDR3 protein. Here the sample spans under 550,000 distinct CDR3 sequences, around 26% being singletons. Sequenced input: blood, either unsorted or a sorted T cell fraction (not recorded which). The receptors derive from a male donor with ankylosing spondylitis.

This clonotype showed up many times. The chain links TRBV5-1 to TRBJ1-3; tentatively, D is TRBD1 (5 bases). This CDR3 comprises 15 residues. Germline CDR1 is SGHRS and CDR2 is YFSETQ. V was clipped by 4 bases and J by 0 bases, with 11 bases between them. CDR3 in amino acids: CASSTGRSSGNTIYF. DNA for the CDR3: TGCGCCAGCAGCACGGGACGGAGCTCTGGAAACACCATATATTTT.

V usage is TRBV11-2 and J usage is TRBJ2-5; possible D gene TRBD1, 6 bases. The V end was cut by 4 bases, the J end by 4 bases, with 16 bases between. Per the germline V gene, CDR1 is SGHAT and CDR2 is FQNNGV. The CDR3 has 15 residues. CDR3 protein: CASSYDRFPRETQYF. The CDR3 nucleotides read TGTGCCAGCAGCTACGACAGGTTCCCGAGAGAGACCCAGTACTTC.

This clonotype has only a few counts. The V call is TRBV4-1, the J call TRBJ1-5; D perhaps matches TRBD1 (6 bases). Germline V gene sequence: CDR1 MGHRA, CDR2 YSYEKL. The CDR3 runs to 15 residues. V dropped 3 bases and J dropped 6 bases, with 15 bases sitting between them. The CDR3 region has the DNA TGCGCCAGCAGCCAGTACACAGGGAATGGTCAGCCCCAGCATTTT. This codes for CASSQYTGNGQPQHF.

The gene calls are TRBV20-1 and TRBJ1-1; unclear D gene. V shed 6 bases and J shed 0 bases, with 11 bases lying between them. This CDR3 has 13 amino acids. Germline V CDR1 and CDR2: DFQATT, SNEGSKA (reference sequence). The CDR3 spells CSAANQMNTEAFF. CDR3 sequence (DNA): TGCAGTGCCGCGAATCAGATGAACACTGAAGCTTTCTTT.

This clonotype was seen more than once but under ten times. The chain has TRBV3-1 and TRBJ2-1; TRBD2 is a possible D gene (5 bases). V lost 0 bases to trimming and J lost 8 bases, with 14 bases between them. This CDR3 is 15 amino acids long. Germline assignment: CDR1 LGHDT and CDR2 YNNKEL (reference sequence). CDR3 loop: CASSQDRRGFDEQFF. DNA for the CDR3: TGTGCCAGCAGCCAAGATCGGAGAGGGTTCGATGAGCAGTTCTTC.

The CDR3 nucleotides are TGTGCCAGCAGGAGTCTGGGAACCACCGGGGAGCTGTTTTTT. It specifies CASRSLGTTGELFF. The rearrangement joins TRBV12-3 or TRBV12-4 to TRBJ2-2; D ambiguous. The V end lost 6 bases, the J end lost 4 bases, and 12 bases lay between the germline ends. The CDR3 is made up of 14 amino acids.

In this sample, this clonotype turned up many times. The chain is built from TRBV7-9 and TRBJ2-7; D ambiguous. Trimming shortened V by 3 bases and J by 1 base, and 10 bases separated the two germline ends. The CDR3 consists of 14 residues. Germline assignment: CDR1 SEHNR and CDR2 FQNEAQ (reference sequence). CDR3 loop: CASSFQDGSYEQYF. DNA of the CDR3: TGTGCCAGCAGCTTCCAGGACGGATCCTACGAGCAGTACTTC.

This clonotype was seen more than once but under ten times. The chain couples TRBV30 to TRBJ1-4; D ambiguous. Germline values: CDR1 GTSNPN, CDR2 SVGIG (reference sequence). This CDR3 has 12 residues. The ends were cut back, 0 bases at V and 7 bases at J, with 6 bases in the middle. The CDR3 loop reads CAWSVVSEKLFF. In DNA, the CDR3 is TGTGCCTGGAGTGTAGTCAGTGAAAAACTGTTTTTT.

This clonotype showed up just a few times. The V and J genes are TRBV28 and TRBJ2-7, with 11 bases fitting TRBD2. Germline loops: CDR1 MDHEN, CDR2 SYDVKM. The CDR3 is made up of 16 amino acids. Trimming removed 4 bases from V and 5 bases from J; junction bases left unmatched: 10. CDR3: CASSWRRLAGGDEQYV. In DNA, the CDR3 is TGTGCCAGCAGTTGGAGAAGGTTAGCGGGAGGGGACGAGCAGTACGTC.

This sequence joins TRBV6-1 and TRBJ1-2; D perhaps matches TRBD1 (5 bases). Germline CDR1 is MNHNS and CDR2 is SASEGT. Trimming pared 3 bases from V and 4 bases from J, leaving 12 bases between. This CDR3 region has 14 residues. The DNA of the CDR3 is TGTGCCAGCAGTGACACACGGGACCCCTATGGCTACACCTTC. It encodes CASSDTRDPYGYTF.

This clonotype turned up a few times. This chain links TRBV5-6 with TRBJ1-6; maybe TRBD1 (6 bases). The CDR3 sequence is 19 residues long. Deletions cut 3 bases from V and 0 bases from J, with 19 bases between. CDR1 and CDR2 from the germline V gene are SGHDT and YYEEEE. Written as DNA, the CDR3 is TGTGCCAGCAGCTCGCAAGCTACCTACAGGGACTCCTATAATTCACCCCTCCACTTT. It yields the protein CASSSQATYRDSYNSPLHF.

This clonotype showed up just a few times. The chain links TRBV18 to TRBJ2-1; tentative D call: TRBD2 (5 bases). The CDR3 has 14 residues. The ends were cut back, 2 bases at V and 6 bases at J, with 11 bases in the middle. The germline gives CDR1 KGHSH, CDR2 LQKENI. In DNA form, the CDR3 reads TGTGCCAGCTCACCAACCGGGATGAGCAATGAGCAGTTCTTC. As protein: CASSPTGMSNEQFF.

The J gene is TRBJ2-3, the V gene TRBV7-8; 9 positions agree with TRBD2. Germline V gene sequence: CDR1 SGHVS, CDR2 FQNEAQ. Losses at the gene ends were 7 bases for V and 2 bases for J; bases not matched to a gene: 16. This CDR3 region has 18 residues. The CDR3 DNA follows: TGTGCCAGCATTCATACCCGCTGGCGGGAGGGCCCCACAGATACGCAGTATTTT. Encoded protein: CASIHTRWREGPTDTQYF. Complete variable domain (other parts from reference TRBV7-8 and TRBJ2-3): GAGVSQSPRYKVAKRGQDVALRCDPISGHVSLFWYQQALGQGPEFLTYFQNEAQLDKSGLPSDRFFAERPEGSVSTLKIQRTQQEDSAVYLCASIHTRWREGPTDTQYFGPGTRLTVL.

The sample holds a few counts of this clonotype. This CDR3 reads CASSLGTSGRSSTDTQYF. In DNA form, the CDR3 reads TGTGCCAGCAGCTTAGGGACTAGCGGTCGATCTAGCACAGATACGCAGTATTTT. V gene TRBV11-2 combines with J gene TRBJ2-3; 10 bases are shared with TRBD2. CDR1 SGHAT and CDR2 FQNNGV come from the germline V gene. CDR3 length: 18 amino acids. V lost 1 base, J lost 0 bases, and 7 bases stayed unmatched.

The V gene is TRBV20-1, the J gene TRBJ1-1; D gene uncertain. CDR1 is DFQATT, CDR2 SNEGSKA, per germline (reference sequence). This CDR3 region has 13 residues. Trimming pared 3 bases from V and 0 bases from J, leaving 8 bases between. The CDR3 DNA is TGCAGTGCTAGGAAAGGGCTGAACACTGAAGCTTTCTTT. As protein: CSARKGLNTEAFF.

This clonotype turned up a few times. The rearrangement joins TRBV20-1 to TRBJ2-7; 10 nucleotides agree with TRBD2. This CDR3 contains 13 residues. Germline V gene lookup returns CDR1 DFQATT and CDR2 SNEGSKA (reference sequence). With V trimmed by 5 bases and J by 6 bases, 7 bases remained unmatched. CDR3 residues: CSAGLAGEGEQYF. The CDR3 DNA reads TGCAGTGCTGGTCTAGCGGGGGAAGGCGAGCAGTACTTC.

This clonotype was seen more than once but under ten times. The chain has TRBV10-3 and TRBJ1-2; D gene uncertain. V dropped 3 bases and J dropped 0 bases, with 5 bases sitting between them. Per the germline V gene, CDR1 is ENHRY and CDR2 is SYGVKD. There are 13 residues in the CDR3. Here the CDR3 reads CAISDPANYGYTF. Here the CDR3 DNA reads TGTGCCATCAGTGATCCGGCTAACTATGGCTACACCTTC.

The CDR3 DNA follows: TGCGCCAGCAGCTTGGGGTCCAATTCCCCCGGGACTAGCCTCTCCTACGAGCAGTACTTC. This codes for CASSLGSNSPGTSLSYEQYF. This chain joins TRBV5-1 and TRBJ2-7; 9 nucleotides align to TRBD2. Germline V gene data show CDR1 as SGHRS and CDR2 as YFSETQ. This CDR3 has 20 residues. The ends lost 0 bases at V and 0 bases at J; junction bases unmatched: 16.

This clonotype was seen ten or more times. The chain employs TRBV12-3 or TRBV12-4 and TRBJ1-1; D is possibly TRBD1 (6 bases). V shed 8 bases and J shed 4 bases, with 17 bases lying between them. The CDR3 contains 14 residues. CDR3 nucleotides: TGTGCCAGCGACGGCCAGGGGCGCGTCACTGAAGCTTTCTTT. It encodes CASDGQGRVTEAFF.

This clonotype was found many times. V and J are TRBV12-3 or TRBV12-4 and TRBJ2-2; unclear D gene. The V gene lost 1 base and the J gene lost 3 bases, with 3 bases spanning the gap. CDR3 length: 13 amino acids. Here the CDR3 DNA reads TGTGCCAGCAGTTTAGGGGACACCGGGGAGCTGTTTTTT. Translated, it gives CASSLGDTGELFF.

The V gene is TRBV7-8, the J gene TRBJ2-3, with TRBD2 matching 7 bases. The length of the CDR3 is 16 residues. The V gene's germline CDR1 is SGHVS and CDR2 FQNEAQ. V shed 2 bases, J shed 1 base, and the junction held 6 bases outside the gene matches. CDR3 bases: TGTGCCAGCAGCTTAAGATGGGGAGGGGGCACAGATACGCAGTATTTT. Its protein product is CASSLRWGGGTDTQYF. The complete variable domain, with remaining parts taken from reference TRBV7-8 and TRBJ2-3, reads GAGVSQSPRYKVAKRGQDVALRCDPISGHVSLFWYQQALGQGPEFLTYFQNEAQLDKSGLPSDRFFAERPEGSVSTLKIQRTQQEDSAVYLCASSLRWGGGTDTQYFGPGTRLTVL.

The chain is built from TRBV12-3 or TRBV12-4 and TRBJ2-1; 13 bases line up with TRBD2. The CDR3 runs 14 residues. The V and J ends lost 11 bases and 4 bases, in that order; junction bases with no gene match: 5. CDR3 DNA sequence: TGTGCCGGTGGGACTAGCGGGGCATACAATGAGCAGTTCTTC. Residues: CAGGTSGAYNEQFF.

This clonotype was counted between two and nine times. This chain joins TRBV12-3 or TRBV12-4 and TRBJ1-2, with TRBD1 matching 7 bases. The CDR3 has 14 amino acids. The trim removed 2 bases at V and 6 bases at J, leaving 6 bases unmatched. The CDR3 region has the DNA TGTGCCAGCAGTTTATCCGACAGGGTCCATGGCTACACCTTC. This encodes CASSLSDRVHGYTF.

This clonotype has a handful of counts. The chain combines TRBV20-1 with TRBJ1-1, with D tentatively TRBD1 (6 bases). V lost 7 bases, J lost 0 bases, and 12 bases lay in between. The CDR3 extends over 13 amino acids. Germline-derived CDR1 and CDR2 are DFQATT and SNEGSKA (reference sequence). Here the CDR3 reads CSVSTGMNTEAFF. The CDR3 DNA reads TGCAGTGTTTCGACAGGAATGAACACTGAAGCTTTCTTT.

The chain is built from TRBV10-3 and TRBJ2-1, with D possibly TRBD2 on 5 matching bases. The CDR3 runs 13 residues. Germline V gene sequence: CDR1 ENHRY, CDR2 SYGVKD. V was cut by 9 bases and J by 5 bases, with 14 bases left in between. The CDR3 sequence: CAMGLEGNNEQFF. CDR3 coding DNA: TGTGCCATGGGCCTCGAGGGAAACAATGAGCAGTTCTTC.

V is TRBV6-1 and J is TRBJ1-5, with a possible D match to TRBD1 (6 bases). Trimming cost V 0 bases and J 7 bases, with 13 bases left between them. Germline lookup yields CDR1 MNHNS and CDR2 SASEGT. The CDR3 sequence is 15 residues long. CDR3 sequence reads: CASSEAGQGMQPQHF. CDR3 DNA: TGTGCCAGCAGTGAAGCCGGGCAGGGGATGCAGCCCCAGCATTTT.

The chain has TRBV7-2 and TRBJ2-3; 15 nucleotides match TRBD2. Germline lookup yields CDR1 SGHTA and CDR2 FQGNSA. Trimming took 4 bases from V and 1 from J; bases not matched to a gene: 3. CDR3 size: 17 residues. CDR3 coding DNA: TGTGCCAGCAGCTACAGGACTAGCGGGAGGGGCACAGATACGCAGTATTTT. This gives the protein CASSYRTSGRGTDTQYF.

This clonotype was picked up a small number of times. This chain links TRBV7-9 with TRBJ2-4, with a tentative D call TRBD2 (5 bases). Germline V CDR1 and CDR2: SEHNR, FQNEAQ (reference sequence). V shed 10 bases and J shed 4 bases, with 11 bases lying between them. The CDR3 contains 12 residues. The CDR3 region is CATERRKNIQYF. CDR3 bases: TGTGCCACCGAGCGGAGAAAAAACATTCAGTACTTC.

The J gene is TRBJ1-2, the V gene TRBV24-1, with D hard to call. This CDR3 has 12 residues. The V gene lost 3 bases and the J gene lost 7 bases, with 8 bases spanning the gap. Germline values: CDR1 KGHDR, CDR2 SFDVKD. This CDR3 is CATSDRLFGYTF. The CDR3 region has the DNA TGTGCCACCAGTGATAGACTTTTTGGCTACACCTTC.